The sample holds a few counts of the clone carrying this TCR beta chain. The sample is drawn from a study of T-cell reconstitution after alpha-beta-depleted transplantation in children. TCRbeta library construction was performed incorporating unique molecular identifiers. TCRdb ran MiXCR on the PCR reads and lists one entry per CDR3 protein. The sample comprises over 550,000 distinct CDR3 sequences, roughly a tenth of which are singletons, and roughly 4% rests with the top ten. The clonotype originates from a human donor who donated a stem cell graft to a child with acute myeloid leukemia. The material was PBMCs from the stem cell graft donor, obtained from the stem cell graft.

The CDR3 DNA reads as TGTGCCAGCAGCAGAACACCCGGACTAGCGGGGTCCACAGATACGCAGTATTTT. Translation: CASSRTPGLAGSTDTQYF. The chain recombines TRBV11-2 with TRBJ2-3; 12 bases line up with TRBD2. The CDR3 totals 18 residues. Trimming cost V 5 bases and J 2 bases; bases outside gene matches: 11. Germline V gene lookup returns CDR1 SGHAT and CDR2 FQNNGV.